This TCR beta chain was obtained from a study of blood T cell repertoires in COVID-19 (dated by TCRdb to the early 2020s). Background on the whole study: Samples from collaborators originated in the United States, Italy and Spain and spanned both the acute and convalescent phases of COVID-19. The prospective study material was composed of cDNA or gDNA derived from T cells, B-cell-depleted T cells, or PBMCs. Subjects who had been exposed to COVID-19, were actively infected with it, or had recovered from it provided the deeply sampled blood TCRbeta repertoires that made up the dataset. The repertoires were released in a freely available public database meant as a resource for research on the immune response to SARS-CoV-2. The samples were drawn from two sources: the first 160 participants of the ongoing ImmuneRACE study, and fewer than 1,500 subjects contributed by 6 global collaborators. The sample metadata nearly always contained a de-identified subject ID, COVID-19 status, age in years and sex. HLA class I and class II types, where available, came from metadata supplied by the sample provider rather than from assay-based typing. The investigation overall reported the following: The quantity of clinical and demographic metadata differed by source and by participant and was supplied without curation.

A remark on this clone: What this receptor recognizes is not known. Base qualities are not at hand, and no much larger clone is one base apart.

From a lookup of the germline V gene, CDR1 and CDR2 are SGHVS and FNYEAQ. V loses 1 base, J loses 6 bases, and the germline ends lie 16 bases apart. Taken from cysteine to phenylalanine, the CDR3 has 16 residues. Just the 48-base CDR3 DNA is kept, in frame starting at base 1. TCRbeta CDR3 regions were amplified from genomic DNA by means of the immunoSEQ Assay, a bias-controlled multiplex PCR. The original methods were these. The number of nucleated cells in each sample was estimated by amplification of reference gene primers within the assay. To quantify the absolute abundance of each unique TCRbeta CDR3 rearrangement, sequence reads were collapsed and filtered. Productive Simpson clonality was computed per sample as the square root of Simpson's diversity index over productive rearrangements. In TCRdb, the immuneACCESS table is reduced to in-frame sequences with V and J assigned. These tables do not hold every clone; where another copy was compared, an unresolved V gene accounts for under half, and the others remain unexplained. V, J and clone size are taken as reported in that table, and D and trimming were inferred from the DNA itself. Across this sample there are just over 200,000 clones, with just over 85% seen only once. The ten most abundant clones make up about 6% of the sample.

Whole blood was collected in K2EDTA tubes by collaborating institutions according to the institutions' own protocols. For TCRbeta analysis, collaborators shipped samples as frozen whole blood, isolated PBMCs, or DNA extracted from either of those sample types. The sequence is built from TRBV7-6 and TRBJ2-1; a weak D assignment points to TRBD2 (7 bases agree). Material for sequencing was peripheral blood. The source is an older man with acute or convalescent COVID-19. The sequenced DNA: TGTGCCAGCAGCTTAGTGAGGGGGGAGGGCGTCAATGAGCAGTTCTTC. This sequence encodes CASSLVRGEGVNEQFF.